The 29 T cell receptor beta chains reported below all come from one sample, sequenced in a study of blood T cells in healthy people across ages. A J-beta primer mix and a sample-barcoded 5' primer were used in a second PCR of about 7 to 12 cycles. TCRdb itself ran the 5' RACE reads through MiXCR, one entry per CDR3 protein. The profile covers 790,000 or so distinct CDR3 sequences, with 56% appearing a single time and approximately 24% taken by the ten largest. The sample was blood. The receptors stem from a man aged 40-49 years in good health.

The chain has TRBV5-1 and TRBJ1-2; D gene uncertain. Germline loops: CDR1 SGHRS, CDR2 YFSETQ. The CDR3 is made up of 13 amino acids. V shed 6 bases and J shed 7 bases, with 16 bases lying between them. The CDR3 is CASTRETSSGYTF. CDR3 in DNA: TGCGCCAGCACCCGAGAGACCTCCTCTGGCTACACCTTC.

This sequence joins TRBV29-1 and TRBJ1-2; TRBD1 is a possible D gene (6 bases). The CDR3 length is 12 residues. From germline, CDR1 is SQVTM and CDR2 ANQGSEA. V lost 4 bases, J lost 7 bases, and 13 bases lay in between. CDR3 protein: CSVVAGAGGYTF. The CDR3 DNA sequence: TGCAGCGTTGTAGCAGGGGCCGGTGGCTACACCTTC.

This clonotype was detected a few times. The CDR3 does not close with the conserved phenylalanine or tryptophan, likely indicating a read error. The DNA is left out, because the CDR3 cannot be placed on it with certainty; the CDR3 is given as TCRdb lists it. The chain joins TRBV29-1 to TRBJ2-1; TRBD1 is the table's D call and was not checked against the DNA. Germline CDR1 is SQVTM and CDR2 is ANQGSEA. The CDR3 length equals 16 residues, ends included. The chain's CDR3 is CSVEEAIAGSGYTFGS.

This chain uses TRBV24-1 with TRBJ2-3, with 9 positions matching TRBD2. The CDR3 is 15 amino acids. Germline loops: CDR1 KGHDR, CDR2 SFDVKD. V was clipped by 2 bases and J by 3 bases; unmatched bases: 2. The CDR3 DNA reads TGTGCCACCAGTGATTCCAGCGGGGGGACAGATACGCAGTATTTT. Translated: CATSDSSGGTDTQYF.

The chain couples TRBV4-3 to TRBJ2-1; 7 positions match TRBD2. Trimming at V came to 0 bases and at J to 4 bases, leaving 3 bases not matched to a gene. Germline values: CDR1 LGHNA, CDR2 YSLEER. There are 15 residues in the CDR3. For the CDR3, the DNA is TGCGCCAGCAGCCAAGACGAGGGAGGGTACAATGAGCAGTTCTTC. This gives the protein CASSQDEGGYNEQFF.

V and J are TRBV20-1 and TRBJ1-5, with D possibly matching TRBD1 (6 bases). This CDR3 has 13 residues. Germline V gene sequence: CDR1 DFQATT, CDR2 SNEGSKA (reference sequence). Trimming took 2 bases from V and 4 from J, leaving 9 bases between them. The CDR3, as DNA: TGCAGTGCTAGATCGGACAGAAATCAGCCCCAGCATTTT. This codes for CSARSDRNQPQHF.

The genes are TRBV6-2 or TRBV6-3 and TRBJ2-1; 12 bases agree with TRBD2. Looked up from germline, CDR1 is MNHEY and CDR2 is SVGEGT. Trimming at V came to 2 bases and at J to 9 bases, leaving 2 bases not matched to a gene. This CDR3 has 14 amino acids. The CDR3 DNA is TGTGCCAGCAGTTACCCGACTAGCGGGAGTGAGCAGTTCTTC. This sequence encodes CASSYPTSGSEQFF.

The chain has TRBV7-9 and TRBJ2-7, with D tentatively TRBD2 (6 bases). The end of the DNA is better explained by TRBJ2-5, so the J call may be wrong. CDR1 SEHNR and CDR2 FQNEAQ come from the germline V gene (reference sequence). The CDR3 consists of 14 residues. The CDR3 reads CASSAGDFLETQYF. In DNA, the CDR3 is TGTGCCAGCAGCGCCGGGGACTTCTTAGAGACCCAGTACTTC.

This clonotype has more than one count but fewer than ten. The chain links TRBV29-1 to TRBJ2-3, with a weak D call TRBD1 (6 bases). Germline V gene sequence: CDR1 SQVTM, CDR2 ANQGSEA. The CDR3 is 15 residues long. Trimming left V 2 bases short and J 4 bases short, with 16 bases between. The CDR3 DNA is TGCAGCGTTGAAAACAGGGCGCAGGGCCCAGATACGCAGTATTTT. Its translation: CSVENRAQGPDTQYF.

This clonotype has a handful of counts. J is TRBJ1-2 and V is TRBV2; TRBD1 matches at 9 bases. V lost 10 bases and J lost 5; bases outside the gene matches: 11. CDR3 length equals 14 residues. Germline loops: CDR1 SNHLY, CDR2 FYNNEI. The CDR3 coding sequence is TGTGCCAACAAGCGGGACAGGGAATGGTATGGCTACACCTTC. Translating gives CANKRDREWYGYTF.

V is TRBV7-3 and J is TRBJ2-5; 9 bases line up with TRBD2. The CDR3 has 14 residues. The germline CDR1 and CDR2 sequences are SGHTA and FQGTGA. Trimming at V came to 2 bases and at J to 11 bases, leaving 9 bases not matched to a gene. CDR3 nucleotides: TGTGCCAGCAGCTTAGTAGCGGGAGTAACTGAGCAGTACTTC. This codes for CASSLVAGVTEQYF. Based on the CDR3 plus reference TRBV7-3 and TRBJ2-5, the full variable domain is GAGVSQTPSNKVTEKGKYVELRCDPISGHTALYWYRQSLGQGPEFLIYFQGTGAADDSGLPNDRFFAVRPEGSVSTLKIQRTERGDSAVYLCASSLVAGVTEQYFGPGTRLLVL.

The gene calls are TRBV6-1 and TRBJ1-5; possible D gene TRBD1, 6 bases. V lost 7 bases, J lost 8 bases, and 15 bases lay in between. From germline, CDR1 is MNHNS and CDR2 SASEGT. The CDR3 length is 13 residues. The CDR3 loop reads CASNRVQVEPQHF. DNA for the CDR3: TGTGCCAGCAACAGGGTACAGGTTGAGCCCCAGCATTTT.

The chain couples TRBV29-1 to TRBJ2-5; D not resolved. The V end lost 7 bases, the J end lost 5 bases, and 14 bases lay between the germline ends. Per germline, CDR1 SQVTM and CDR2 ANQGSEA. This CDR3 has 12 amino acids. The CDR3 here is CSARTYGETQYF. In DNA, the CDR3 is TGCAGCGCTAGGACGTACGGGGAGACCCAGTACTTC.

The chain recombines TRBV6-5 with TRBJ2-7, with a weak D call TRBD1 (6 bases). V shed 4 bases and J shed 4 bases, with 20 bases lying between them. CDR3 length: 16 residues. Germline CDR1 reads MNHEY; CDR2 reads SVGAGI. CDR3 sequence: CASSFSGTPDTYEQYF. The CDR3, as DNA: TGTGCCAGCAGTTTCTCCGGGACACCAGACACTTACGAGCAGTACTTC.

This chain links TRBV27 with TRBJ1-1; 11 nucleotides match TRBD1. This CDR3 contains 16 residues. CDR1 is MNHEY, CDR2 SMNVEV, per germline (reference sequence). V lost 3 bases and J lost 3; bases outside the gene matches: 6. Here the CDR3 DNA reads TGTGCCAGCAGTTTTTGGGGACAGGGGGATTACACTGAAGCTTTCTTT. Translated, it gives CASSFWGQGDYTEAFF.

The J gene is TRBJ2-4, the V gene TRBV2; D perhaps matches TRBD1 (6 bases). V dropped 4 bases and J dropped 13 bases, with 14 bases sitting between them. The CDR3 runs to 12 residues. Germline assignment: CDR1 SNHLY and CDR2 FYNNEI. CDR3 in amino acids: CASSVTGDTQYF. CDR3 in DNA: TGTGCCAGCAGTGTGACAGGTGATACCCAGTACTTC.

The chain combines TRBV13 with TRBJ2-7, with D unclear. With 5 bases removed from V and 4 bases from J, the gap between germline ends came to 15 bases. From germline, CDR1 is PRHDT and CDR2 FYEKMQ (reference sequence). The length of the CDR3 is 14 residues. CDR3 residues: CASSLRVLGYEQYF. The CDR3 region has the DNA TGTGCCAGCAGCCTCCGGGTCCTAGGGTACGAGCAGTACTTC.

This clonotype was observed once. The rearrangement links TRBV20-1 to TRBJ2-3; D may be TRBD1 (6 bases). Between the trimmed V and J ends, which lost 4 bases and 6 bases, there was a span of 17 bases. The CDR3 runs 14 residues. Germline CDR1 reads DFQATT; CDR2 reads SNEGSKA (reference sequence). The CDR3 DNA sequence: TGCAGTGCTAACAGGGTGGGGTTGGTGGATACGCAGTATTTT. Translated, it gives CSANRVGLVDTQYF.

The rearrangement links TRBV27 to TRBJ1-1; no definite D call. Germline CDR1 is MNHEY and CDR2 is SMNVEV (reference sequence). The CDR3 has 14 amino acids. The ends were cut back, 3 bases at V and 6 bases at J, with 14 bases in the middle. CDR3: CASSFGQAAPEAFF. The CDR3 bases are TGTGCCAGCAGTTTTGGGCAGGCCGCCCCTGAAGCTTTCTTT.

The J gene is TRBJ2-1, the V gene TRBV7-2, with D perhaps given as TRBD1 or TRBD2 (5 bases each). This CDR3 is 16 amino acids long. CDR1 is SGHTA and CDR2 is FQGNSA in the germline V gene. Deletions cut 3 bases from V and 0 bases from J, with 12 bases between. The CDR3 bases are TGTGCCAGCAGCTTCGGGGCGGGTAGCTCCTACAATGAGCAGTTCTTC. It is translated as CASSFGAGSSYNEQFF.

The V call is TRBV10-3, the J call TRBJ1-5; D remains unclear. V lost 7 bases and J 10 bases, leaving 17 bases between the germline ends. Germline V gene sequence: CDR1 ENHRY, CDR2 SYGVKD. CDR3 length equals 13 residues. The CDR3 DNA is TGTGCCATCAAGGGAGCACCCGGCGATCCCCAGCATTTT. It yields the protein CAIKGAPGDPQHF.

The chain employs TRBV5-5 and TRBJ2-7; the match to TRBD2 covers 12 bases. Germline V CDR1 and CDR2: SGHKS, YYEKEE (reference sequence). Unmatched junction bases numbered 3, after V lost 3 bases and J lost 2 bases. This CDR3 region has 15 residues. As DNA, the CDR3 is TGTGCCAGCAGCTGGACTAGCGGGGTTGCCTACGAGCAGTACTTC. Translated: CASSWTSGVAYEQYF.

The chain joins TRBV27 to TRBJ2-5; D may be TRBD1 (5 bases). Per germline, CDR1 MNHEY and CDR2 SMNVEV (reference sequence). The germline V and J ends were trimmed by 3 bases and 2 bases, with 22 bases remaining between them. The CDR3 is 18 amino acids. In nucleotides, the CDR3 is TGTGCCAGCAGTTTTTCACCTCTGCTCCCACAGGATCAAGAGACCCAGTACTTC. Protein product: CASSFSPLLPQDQETQYF.

The V call is TRBV24-1, the J call TRBJ2-6; D is unclear. CDR3 length: 15 amino acids. Germline V lookup: CDR1 KGHDR, CDR2 SFDVKD. V lost 3 bases and J lost 2, with 7 bases in between. Written as DNA, the CDR3 is TGTGCCACCAGTGATCTGAGTGCTGGGGCCAACGTCCTGACTTTC. Amino acids: CATSDLSAGANVLTF.

A few counts support this clonotype. The rearrangement joins TRBV6-6 to TRBJ2-1; no clear D gene. Germline V gives CDR1 MNHNY, CDR2 SVGAGI (reference sequence). Trimming took 7 bases from V and 5 from J, leaving 9 bases between them. This CDR3 comprises 12 residues. Here the CDR3 reads CASMGENNEQFF. CDR3 coding DNA: TGTGCCAGCATGGGCGAAAACAATGAGCAGTTCTTC.

The chain combines TRBV7-9 with TRBJ1-1; D is unresolved. Deletions cut 3 bases from V and 6 bases from J, with 5 bases between. The CDR3 sequence is 11 residues long. Germline values: CDR1 SEHNR, CDR2 FQNEAQ (reference sequence). The CDR3 nucleotides are TGTGCCAGCAGCTTCGACGCTGAAGCTTTCTTT. This sequence encodes CASSFDAEAFF. Variable domain in full (rest from reference TRBV7-9 and TRBJ1-1): DTGVSQNPRHKITKRGQNVTFRCDPISEHNRLYWYRQTLGQGPEFLTYFQNEAQLEKSRLLSDRFSAERPKGSFSTLEIQRTEQGDSAMYLCASSFDAEAFFGQGTRLTVV.

The rearrangement uses TRBV20-1 and TRBJ1-6, with D perhaps TRBD1 (6 bases). CDR3 length equals 15 residues. Per the germline V gene, CDR1 is DFQATT and CDR2 is SNEGSKA (reference sequence). Trimming took off 6 bases at V and 7 bases at J, with 19 bases between the two ends. The DNA of the CDR3 is TGCAGTGCGCCGAGCGCCAGGGGATGGAATTCACCCCTCCACTTT. This gives the protein CSAPSARGWNSPLHF.

The chain recombines TRBV6-1 with TRBJ1-1; D call uncertain. Trimming removed 2 bases from V and 3 bases from J, with 13 bases in between. CDR3 length: 15 residues. Germline-derived CDR1 and CDR2 are MNHNS and SASEGT. In DNA form, the CDR3 reads TGTGCCAGCAGTGAAAACGTAGCAGAATACACTGAAGCTTTCTTT. Translation: CASSENVAEYTEAFF.

In its sample, this clonotype was seen a few times. The genes are TRBV10-3 and TRBJ2-5; 12 positions agree with TRBD2. The CDR3 is 14 residues long. Trimming cost V 11 bases and J 5 bases; bases outside gene matches: 9. Germline CDR1 is ENHRY and CDR2 is SYGVKD. For the CDR3, the DNA is TGTGCCGTCGGTCTAGCGGGAGGGGTGGAGACCCAGTACTTC. Its translation is CAVGLAGGVETQYF.